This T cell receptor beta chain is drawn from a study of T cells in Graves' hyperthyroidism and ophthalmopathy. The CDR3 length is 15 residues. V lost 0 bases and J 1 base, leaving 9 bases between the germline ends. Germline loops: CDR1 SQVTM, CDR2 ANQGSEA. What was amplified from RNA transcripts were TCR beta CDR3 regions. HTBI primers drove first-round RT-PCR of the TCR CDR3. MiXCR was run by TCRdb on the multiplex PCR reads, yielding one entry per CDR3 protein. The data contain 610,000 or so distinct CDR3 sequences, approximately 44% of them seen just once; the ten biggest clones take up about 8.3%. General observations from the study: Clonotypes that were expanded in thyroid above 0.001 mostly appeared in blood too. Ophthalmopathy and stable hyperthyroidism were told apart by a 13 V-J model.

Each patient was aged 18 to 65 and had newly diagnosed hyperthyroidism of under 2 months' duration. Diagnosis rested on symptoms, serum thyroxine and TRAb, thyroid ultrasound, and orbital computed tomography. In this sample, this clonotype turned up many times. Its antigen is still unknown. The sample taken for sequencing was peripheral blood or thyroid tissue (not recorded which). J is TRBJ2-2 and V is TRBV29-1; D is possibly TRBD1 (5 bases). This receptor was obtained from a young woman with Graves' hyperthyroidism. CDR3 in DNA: TGCAGCGTTGAAGATCAGACAGAGAACACCGGGGAGCTGTTTTTT. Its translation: CSVEDQTENTGELFF.